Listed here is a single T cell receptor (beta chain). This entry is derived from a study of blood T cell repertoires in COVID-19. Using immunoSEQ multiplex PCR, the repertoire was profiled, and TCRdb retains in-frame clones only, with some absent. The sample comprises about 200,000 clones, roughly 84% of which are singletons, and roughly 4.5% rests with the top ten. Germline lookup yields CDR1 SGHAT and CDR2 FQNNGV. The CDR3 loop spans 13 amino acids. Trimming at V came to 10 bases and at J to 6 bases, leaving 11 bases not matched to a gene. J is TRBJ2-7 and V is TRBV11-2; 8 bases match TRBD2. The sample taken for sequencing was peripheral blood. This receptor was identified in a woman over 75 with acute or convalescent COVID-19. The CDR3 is CAIRSGSEGEQYF. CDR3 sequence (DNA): TGTGCCATTCGAAGCGGGAGTGAGGGCGAGCAGTACTTC.